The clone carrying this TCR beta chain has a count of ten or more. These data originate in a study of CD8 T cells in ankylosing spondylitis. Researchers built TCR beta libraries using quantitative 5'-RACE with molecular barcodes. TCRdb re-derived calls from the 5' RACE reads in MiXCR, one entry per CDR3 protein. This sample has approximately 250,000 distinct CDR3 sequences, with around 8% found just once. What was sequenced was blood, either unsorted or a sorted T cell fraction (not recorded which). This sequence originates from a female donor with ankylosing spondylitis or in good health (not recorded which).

The chain's CDR3 is CASSPPALAEAFF. As DNA, the CDR3 is TGTGCCAGCAGCCCCCCGGCTCTCGCTGAAGCTTTCTTT. The rearrangement uses TRBV28 and TRBJ1-1; D remains ambiguous. Germline assignment: CDR1 MDHEN and CDR2 SYDVKM. The CDR3 loop spans 13 amino acids. V gave up 6 bases and J gave up 6 bases, with 14 bases separating them.